Included here is one T cell receptor beta chain sequence, with context. This clone has just one count. The antigen it recognizes is unknown. It has no much larger one-base neighbor in the sample; base qualities were not kept. Taken with the paper, the label for time point translates to: 20 to 25 months on ibrutinib. Roughly 2.2 micrograms of genomic DNA were extracted from cryopreserved PBMCs for TCR beta library preparation. Longitudinal blood samples from CLL patients on ibrutinib monotherapy underwent high-throughput TCR beta sequencing. The patients took part in an open-label, single-center phase 2 trial of ibrutinib monotherapy. These data belong to a study of cytotoxic CD8 clonotypes in ibrutinib-treated CLL listed by TCRdb under 2021. Background for the entire study: The cohort had 11 relapsed/refractory and 15 treatment-naive patients; roughly 17 were IGHV unmutated. Responses were partial in around 25 patients and complete in 2; after median around 68 months follow-up, around 14 stayed in remission and some twelve progressed. Response samples were taken after a median of roughly 12 months on treatment, ranging from about 6 to 36 months. On average, each sample yielded about 250,000 productive templates and tens of thousands of productive rearrangements. Longitudinal samples were obtainable from about 30% of the roughly 86 participants in the trial. Cryopreserved peripheral blood mononuclear cells were obtained prior to treatment, at the time of response, and at either disease progression or sustained remission. Every remission and progressive disease sample was obtained while ibrutinib was still being received by the patients. Overall study outcomes, separate from this receptor: Public clonotypes were rare and either contracted or stayed stable during treatment, and the rise in clonality at ibrutinib response reflected the expansion of private clonotypes. At baseline, clonality was higher than in age-matched healthy donors and showed a strong correlation with circulating CD8+ T-cell counts. An increase in clonality was observed at ibrutinib response, with clonality remaining stable during sustained remission and falling back toward baseline at progression. Sustained-remission and progressing patients did not have matched sampling times, and lymph node repertoires were not examined.

A MiSeq instrument was used for deep resolution sequencing, which targeted depths ranging from 1 in 1 million up to 1 in 200,000 T cells, with coverage averaging 10x for each clonotype. The immunoSEQ hsTCRB Kit was used to generate TCR beta libraries. The authors processed their data as follows. Data were analyzed with ImmunoSEQ Data Assistant and ImmunoSEQ Analyzer, with V, D and J genes assigned per IMGT definitions. Clonality, which ranges from 0 to 1, was calculated as one minus the normalized Shannon entropy of productive rearrangement frequencies. Only overrepresented clonotypes making up at least 0.05% of the repertoire of each patient were included in the public clonotype analysis. Thirteen repertoires from age-matched healthy donors, obtained from immuneACCESS, served as clonality controls. Sourced from immuneACCESS, this table was stored by TCRdb with only in-frame sequences that have V and J called. A share of the clones is absent; for the studies checked, an unresolved V gene accounts for under half, and the remainder has no known explanation. The D gene and trimming were derived from the DNA, and the V and J assignments and clone size from that table. The sample table records about 27,000 clones; 85% of these occur just once. The biggest ten clones account for about 7.6% of the sample.

V loses 1 base, J loses 0 bases, and the germline ends lie 15 bases apart. The CDR3, from cysteine to phenylalanine, totals 17 residues. Kept here is only the CDR3 DNA, which spans 51 bases and is read in frame from base 1. Sequences SGDLS (CDR1) and YYNGEE (CDR2) are obtained from the germline V gene. The chain was built from TRBV9 and TRBJ2-3, and the D gene may be TRBD1, 5 bases matching. The receptor's source is a human donor with chronic lymphocytic leukemia. This specimen consisted of PBMCs, obtained after 24 months of ibrutinib treatment. The bases read TGTGCCAGCAGCGTAAAAACAGGTTTGGGGAGCACAGATACGCAGTATTTT. It translates as CASSVKTGLGSTDTQYF.